Following are 25 T cell receptor beta chains from one sample sequenced in a study of PD-1 blockade in classical Hodgkin lymphoma. The table came from immunoSEQ multiplex PCR; TCRdb's copy has only in-frame clones and leaves some out. Counted here are 50,000 or so clones, more than 75% occurring once; the ten biggest clones make up approximately 6.8%. Regarding time point: cycle 4 day 1 (C4D1), after more than five weeks of nivolumab. Every single patient, without exception, relapsed after autologous stem cell transplantation, and brentuximab vedotin exposure varied. Sequencing was performed on peripheral blood mononuclear cells (PBMCs), taken before the fourth cycle of nivolumab. Source of these receptors: a human donor with classical Hodgkin lymphoma.

This rearrangement joins TRBV5-1 to TRBJ1-1; maybe TRBD1 (6 bases). This CDR3 contains 15 residues. The V gene's germline CDR1 is SGHRS and CDR2 YFSETQ. V was shortened by 5 bases and J by 8 bases, with 22 bases between the two germline ends. CDR3 amino acids: CASRSQVGGSEEAFF. The DNA for the CDR3 is TGCGCCAGCAGATCACAGGTGGGGGGCTCCGAGGAAGCTTTCTTT.

V and J are TRBV6-1 and TRBJ2-7; 10 nucleotides align to TRBD1. Germline V CDR1 and CDR2: MNHNS, SASEGT. This CDR3 is built from 14 residues. V lost 3 bases to trimming and J lost 1 base; unmatched junction nucleotides: 0. CDR3 residues: CASSEDRGSYEQYF. The DNA for the CDR3 is TGTGCCAGCAGTGAGGACAGGGGGTCCTACGAGCAGTACTTC.

J is TRBJ1-1 and V is TRBV5-1, with 7 positions matching TRBD1. The CDR3 sequence is 15 residues long. Germline V gene data show CDR1 as SGHRS and CDR2 as YFSETQ. Trimming cost V 8 bases and J 5 bases; bases outside gene matches: 15. The DNA of the CDR3 is TGCGCCAGTAAAGACAGGGTCGGAGGGACGACTGAAGCTTTCTTT. It codes for CASKDRVGGTTEAFF. Based on the CDR3 plus reference TRBV5-1 and TRBJ1-1, the full variable domain is KAGVTQTPRYLIKTRGQQVTLSCSPISGHRSVSWYQQTPGQGLQFLFEYFSETQRNKGNFPGRFSGRQFSNSRSEMNVSTLELGDSALYLCASKDRVGGTTEAFFGQGTRLTVV.

V usage is TRBV19 and J usage is TRBJ2-3; no firm D call. The length of the CDR3 is 16 residues. Trimming pared 0 bases from V and 4 bases from J, leaving 14 bases between. Looked up from germline, CDR1 is LNHDA and CDR2 is SQIVND (reference sequence). CDR3 loop: CASSIEVARGSDTQYF. Written as DNA, the CDR3 is TGTGCCAGTAGTATAGAAGTAGCCCGCGGCTCAGATACGCAGTATTTT.

This rearrangement joins TRBV4-1 to TRBJ1-1; the D gene is possibly TRBD1 (5 bases). The germline CDR1 and CDR2 sequences are MGHRA and YSYEKL. The CDR3 is 16 residues long. With 0 bases removed from V and 5 bases from J, the gap between germline ends came to 16 bases. The chain's CDR3 is CASSQEVTGGWTEAFF. In DNA form, the CDR3 reads TGCGCCAGCAGCCAAGAGGTTACCGGGGGTTGGACTGAAGCTTTCTTT.

The chain carries TRBV28 and TRBJ2-7, with TRBD1 as a possible D gene (6 bases). CDR1 is MDHEN, CDR2 SYDVKM, per germline. V gave up 6 bases and J gave up 2 bases, with 17 bases separating them. This CDR3 contains 15 residues. The CDR3 region has the DNA TGTGCCAGCAGCCAAACCGGGACACTGACCTACGAGCAGTACTTC. It specifies CASSQTGTLTYEQYF.

This chain uses TRBV29-1 with TRBJ2-3, with a tentative D call TRBD2 (5 bases). V lost 7 bases and J 2 bases, leaving 7 bases between the germline ends. CDR1 and CDR2 from the germline V gene are SQVTM and ANQGSEA. The CDR3 sequence is 11 residues long. CDR3 nucleotide sequence: TGCAGCGACCGGGACACAGATACGCAGTATTTT. The encoded protein is CSDRDTDTQYF.

V and J are TRBV29-1 and TRBJ2-5; 7 nucleotides align to TRBD1. Germline CDR1 reads SQVTM; CDR2 reads ANQGSEA. There are 14 residues in the CDR3. J was trimmed by 6 bases and V by 7 bases; bases with no gene match: 14. In DNA form, the CDR3 reads TGCAGCGCGACAGGGATGCGCTCAAATCAGACCCAGTACTTC. Translating it yields CSATGMRSNQTQYF.

The table lists this clone with a count of one. The CDR3 sequence is CASMLEGGSADTQYF. CDR3 nucleotide sequence: TGCGCCAGCATGCTGGAGGGGGGGTCGGCAGATACGCAGTATTTT. The chain carries TRBV5-1 and TRBJ2-3, with D perhaps TRBD2 (7 bases). V lost 6 bases and J 4 bases, leaving 18 bases between the germline ends. In germline, CDR1 is SGHRS, CDR2 YFSETQ. This CDR3 is 15 amino acids long.

The gene calls are TRBV5-4 and TRBJ2-1; D may match TRBD1 or TRBD2 (6 bases each). The CDR3 is 15 amino acids. CDR1 and CDR2 from the germline V gene are SGHNT and YYREEE (reference sequence). Trimming took off 0 bases at V and 7 bases at J, with 14 bases between the two ends. The CDR3 DNA reads as TGTGCCAGCAGCTTGGGACCCGGAGGGGGAAATGAGCAGTTCTTC. Its protein is CASSLGPGGGNEQFF.

The rearrangement links TRBV4-1 to TRBJ1-2; weak D call: TRBD1 (6 bases). V was pared by 0 bases and J by 8 bases, with 22 bases between. Germline CDR1 MGHRA, CDR2 YSYEKL. The CDR3 covers 17 residues. The CDR3 sequence: CASSQDLPGTTSKGYTF. In DNA, the CDR3 is TGCGCCAGCAGCCAAGACCTTCCCGGGACAACCTCGAAGGGCTACACCTTC.

The CDR3 DNA is TGTGCCAGCACCCTCGGGGGGCGGGCCTACGAGCAGTACTTC. Protein sequence: CASTLGGRAYEQYF. J is TRBJ2-7 and V is TRBV7-8; tentative D call: TRBD2 (7 bases). The CDR3 is made up of 14 amino acids. Trimming removed 7 bases from V and 2 bases from J, with 15 bases in between. From germline, CDR1 is SGHVS and CDR2 FQNEAQ.

The V call is TRBV5-8, the J call TRBJ2-7; 7 nucleotides line up with TRBD1. Germline V gives CDR1 SGHTS, CDR2 YDEGEE. V lost 6 bases to trimming and J lost 3 bases; unmatched junction nucleotides: 6. This CDR3 has 13 residues. Here the CDR3 reads CASIKTGHYEQYF. CDR3 nucleotides: TGTGCCAGCATCAAGACAGGGCACTACGAGCAGTACTTC.

Only one count was recorded for this clone. This chain connects TRBV18 to TRBJ2-7; D is unresolved. CDR1 and CDR2 (germline): KGHSH, LQKENI. With 3 bases removed from V and 5 bases from J, the gap between germline ends came to 11 bases. The CDR3 has 13 amino acids. The CDR3: CASSPPPGHEQYF. DNA of the CDR3: TGTGCCAGCTCACCTCCCCCGGGCCACGAGCAGTACTTC.

The rearrangement links TRBV28 to TRBJ2-1; D unclear. The CDR3 extends over 14 amino acids. The germline V gene has CDR1 MDHEN and CDR2 SYDVKM. V lost 6 bases and J 3 bases, leaving 12 bases between the germline ends. The CDR3 bases are TGTGCCAGCAGCCCAGACGGATTCTACAATGAGCAGTTCTTC. Its protein is CASSPDGFYNEQFF.

The chain has TRBV5-1 and TRBJ2-2, with 14 bases lining up with TRBD2. J gave up 6 bases and V 3 bases, and 13 bases lay outside the gene matches. This CDR3 has 19 amino acids. CDR1 and CDR2 (germline): SGHRS, YFSETQ. The CDR3 region is CASSSLPGLAGGFAGELFF. For the CDR3, the DNA is TGCGCCAGCAGCTCGCTCCCAGGACTAGCGGGAGGTTTCGCCGGGGAGCTGTTTTTT.

V usage is TRBV7-8 and J usage is TRBJ2-2; 8 bases are shared with TRBD2. Germline assignment: CDR1 SGHVS and CDR2 FQNEAQ. CDR3 length: 16 amino acids. After removal of 5 bases from V and 7 bases from J, the junction contained 12 bases not matched to a gene. The DNA for the CDR3 is TGTGCCAGCAGCCCCCGGACGGGGGGGCTGGTCGGGGAGCTGTTTTTT. The encoded protein is CASSPRTGGLVGELFF.

V is TRBV11-1 and J is TRBJ2-7, with D perhaps being TRBD1 or TRBD2 (5 bases each). This CDR3 has 16 amino acids. Germline V lookup: CDR1 SGHAT, CDR2 FQDESV (reference sequence). The germline V and J ends were trimmed by 4 bases and 2 bases, with 18 bases remaining between them. The CDR3 coding sequence is TGTGCCAGCAGCTCCTCTTTGGGGGAGTCAGCCTACGAGCAGTACTTC. Its protein is CASSSSLGESAYEQYF.

The chain links TRBV7-9 to TRBJ2-3; D gene uncertain. V was pared by 1 base and J by 5 bases, with 7 bases between. The CDR3 covers 13 residues. Germline CDR1 SEHNR, CDR2 FQNEAQ (reference sequence). The CDR3 bases are TGTGCCAGCAGCTTAGGAGTAGGAGATACGCAGTATTTT. Residues: CASSLGVGDTQYF.

V gene TRBV6-1 combines with J gene TRBJ2-5; 7 nucleotides align to TRBD1. There are 12 residues in the CDR3. V lost 11 bases, J lost 5 bases, and 8 bases stayed unmatched. Germline V gene lookup returns CDR1 MNHNS and CDR2 SASEGT. CDR3 nucleotide sequence: TGTGCCCGGTCGTCCAGGGGGGAGACCCAGTACTTC. The encoded protein is CARSSRGETQYF.

The genes are TRBV6-5 and TRBJ1-2; D is perhaps TRBD1 (5 bases). Trimming took 0 bases from V and 6 from J, leaving 17 bases between them. The CDR3 has 16 residues. Germline V gives CDR1 MNHEY, CDR2 SVGAGI. The CDR3 DNA reads TGTGCCAGCAGTTACTCCCGGGGCCTTATCTCCGATGGCTACACCTTC. It is translated as CASSYSRGLISDGYTF.

The V gene is TRBV7-9, the J gene TRBJ2-7, with D maybe TRBD1 (6 bases). Deletions cut 5 bases from V and 3 bases from J, with 20 bases between. The CDR3 consists of 16 residues. The germline CDR1 and CDR2 sequences are SEHNR and FQNEAQ (reference sequence). CDR3: CASSAGPDRLFYEQYF. The CDR3 coding sequence is TGTGCCAGCAGCGCCGGGCCCGACAGGCTGTTCTACGAGCAGTACTTC. Variable domain in full (rest from reference TRBV7-9 and TRBJ2-7): DTGVSQNPRHKITKRGQNVTFRCDPISEHNRLYWYRQTLGQGPEFLTYFQNEAQLEKSRLLSDRFSAERPKGSFSTLEIQRTEQGDSAMYLCASSAGPDRLFYEQYFGPGTRLTVT.

The chain recombines TRBV7-8 with TRBJ2-3, with a tentative D call TRBD1 (5 bases). The CDR3 extends over 14 amino acids. Germline CDR1 reads SGHVS; CDR2 reads FQNEAQ. Trimming removed 1 base from V and 4 bases from J, with 9 bases in between. CDR3 DNA: TGTGCCAGCAGCTTAGGGGGCCGGGCAGATACGCAGTATTTT. This translates into CASSLGGRADTQYF.

V gene TRBV5-1 combines with J gene TRBJ1-2; D is ambiguous. Germline assignment: CDR1 SGHRS and CDR2 YFSETQ. The V and J ends lost 0 bases and 0 bases respectively, with 9 bases between them. The CDR3 consists of 15 residues. CDR3 protein: CASSLGRTANYGYTF. As DNA, the CDR3 is TGCGCCAGCAGCTTGGGTAGGACGGCTAACTATGGCTACACCTTC.

The J gene is TRBJ1-4, the V gene TRBV6-5; D is perhaps TRBD1 (5 bases). This CDR3 has 15 amino acids. The germline V gene encodes CDR1 MNHEY and CDR2 SVGAGI. V lost 6 bases and J 8 bases, leaving 19 bases between the germline ends. The CDR3 region is CASSPGTLKGEKLFF. The CDR3 region has the DNA TGTGCCAGCAGCCCGGGGACCTTAAAAGGGGAAAAACTGTTTTTT.